This T cell receptor (beta chain) emerged from a study of shared clonotypes between healthy human individuals. Regarding the study as a whole: The four-donor shared clonotypes exceeded non-shared clonotypes in generation probability, with non-shared ones scoring lower.

Worth noting for this clone: Its antigen is unknown.

Sequencing used immunoSEQ multiplex PCR; TCRdb keeps in-frame clones, though not all of them. This table holds about 2.2 million clones, 93% found once. Naive CD8 isolation took CD45RO-negative cells positively selected for CCR7 and excluded terminally differentiated effector memory CD45RA+ cells. All of the donors resided in Nashville, Tennessee, and each was a Caucasian adult. V was clipped by 6 bases and J by 5 bases, with 14 bases between them. CDR3 size: 13 residues. Germline V gene data show CDR1 as MNHEY and CDR2 as SMNVEV (reference sequence). The sample was naive CD8+ T cells from PBMCs. The sequence was obtained from a man younger than 35 in good health. Some clones in this sample may be carry-over from other donors' samples. The chain links TRBV27 to TRBJ2-7; a weak D match, TRBD2 (6 bases). CDR3 loop: CASRPTGTHEQYF. CDR3 nucleotides: TGTGCCAGCAGGCCAACCGGGACTCACGAGCAGTACTTC.